This T cell receptor beta chain was found in a study of T-cell reconstitution after alpha-beta-depleted transplantation in children. At least ten counts were recorded for this clonotype. Its specificity is not known. The CDR3 length is 13 residues. The trim removed 5 bases at V and 4 bases at J, leaving 4 bases unmatched. It was with unique molecular identifiers that the TCRbeta library was prepared. MiXCR, applied by TCRdb to the PCR reads, yields one record per CDR3 protein. In the table there are a few hundred thousand distinct CDR3 sequences, roughly 10% of which are singletons. Whole-study results and caveats: When one year had passed after transplant, most T-cell counts and diversity came from newly produced T cells.

The chain employs TRBV12-3 or TRBV12-4 and TRBJ1-2; 7 bases are shared with TRBD1. The sequenced sample was PBMCs, obtained before TCRalphabeta/CD19-depleted stem cell transplant. This receptor was obtained from a child less than two years old with acute myeloid leukemia, due to receive a stem cell transplant. Here the CDR3 reads CASSPGTVYGYTF. DNA of the CDR3: TGTGCCAGCAGTCCCGGGACAGTCTATGGCTACACCTTC.